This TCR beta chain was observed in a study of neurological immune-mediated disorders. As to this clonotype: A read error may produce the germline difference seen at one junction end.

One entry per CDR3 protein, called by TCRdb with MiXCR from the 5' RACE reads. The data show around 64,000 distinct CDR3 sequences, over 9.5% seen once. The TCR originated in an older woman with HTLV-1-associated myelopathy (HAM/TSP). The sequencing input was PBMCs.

The CDR3 DNA is TGTGTCAGCAGCCAATCAGAGATCGGTGGCTACACCTTC. It yields the protein CVSSQSEIGGYTF. J is TRBJ1-2 and V is TRBV16; D remains unclear. This CDR3 contains 13 residues. Per germline, CDR1 KGHSY and CDR2 FQNENV.